This record concerns one T cell receptor (beta chain) sequence. Random hexamers were used to reverse transcribe an amount of roughly 0.45 to 1 ug RNA. MiXCR, run by TCRdb on the immunoSEQ multiplex PCR reads, gives a single entry per CDR3 protein. The sample contains roughly 200,000 distinct CDR3 sequences, about 95% of which appear only once. This entry is derived from a study of CD8 T cells in Susac syndrome. From blood CD8+ and CD4+ T cells, the TCR beta chain was sequenced. Negative magnetic isolation gave CD8+ and CD4+ cells; FACS enriched CD8+ TEMRA. V was shortened by 7 bases and J by 3 bases, with 16 bases between the two germline ends. There are 14 residues in the CDR3. Germline CDR1 reads MNHEY; CDR2 reads SVGEGT.

The clonotype originates from a human donor in good health. What was sequenced was CD4+ T cells from PBMCs. J is TRBJ2-7 and V is TRBV6-2 or TRBV6-3; a weak D match, TRBD1 (5 bases). The chain's CDR3 is CASKGQSLLYEQYF. In DNA, the CDR3 is TGTGCCAGCAAGGGGCAGTCCCTACTCTACGAGCAGTACTTC.